These 27 T cell receptor beta chains came from one sample sequenced in a study of shared clonotypes between healthy human individuals. Data came from immunoSEQ multiplex PCR; TCRdb stores just in-frame clones and leaves some out. This table has around 2.3 million clones, 90% to 96% appearing once. The sequenced sample consisted of naive CD4+ T cells sorted from blood. Subset in this sample: CD45RA+ positively selected. These receptors were taken from a man between 18 and 29 years old in good health.

This chain connects TRBV6-1 to TRBJ1-6; no reliable D call. In germline, CDR1 is MNHNS, CDR2 SASEGT. Deletions cut 6 bases from V and 6 bases from J, with 15 bases between. This CDR3 is 15 amino acids long. As DNA, the CDR3 is TGTGCCAGCAGCCTACGACAAGTTAGTAATTCACCCCTCCACTTT. Its translation: CASSLRQVSNSPLHF.

This chain joins TRBV7-9 and TRBJ2-4; D gene uncertain. V was pared by 1 base and J by 9 bases, with 4 bases between. The CDR3 consists of 11 residues. In germline, CDR1 is SEHNR, CDR2 FQNEAQ (reference sequence). The CDR3 spells CASSLEGIQYF. The CDR3, as DNA: TGTGCCAGCAGCTTAGAGGGCATTCAGTACTTC.

CDR3: CASSQLSGTNTEAFF. DNA of the CDR3: TGTGCCAGCAGTCAACTATCGGGCACGAACACTGAAGCTTTCTTT. V is TRBV7-2 and J is TRBJ1-1; D gene ambiguous. The germline gives CDR1 SGHTA, CDR2 FQGNSA. Deletions cut 6 bases from V and 1 base from J, with 15 bases between. This CDR3 is 15 amino acids long.

J is TRBJ2-2 and V is TRBV5-1; no clear D. The CDR3 loop spans 14 amino acids. V lost 4 bases and J 1 base, leaving 8 bases between the germline ends. Germline lookup yields CDR1 SGHRS and CDR2 YFSETQ. The CDR3 region has the DNA TGCGCCAGCAGCATAAGCATGAACACCGGGGAGCTGTTTTTT. Amino acid sequence: CASSISMNTGELFF.

This chain joins TRBV2 and TRBJ2-7, with D perhaps TRBD1 or TRBD2 (6 bases each). The CDR3 runs to 13 residues. The germline V gene has CDR1 SNHLY and CDR2 FYNNEI. V lost 7 bases and J lost 4, with 14 bases in between. The CDR3 coding sequence is TGTGCCAGCAACAGGGACTTACCTTACGAGCAGTACTTC. Translating it yields CASNRDLPYEQYF.

The rearrangement uses TRBV7-9 and TRBJ2-7; 10 positions agree with TRBD1. The V gene's germline CDR1 is SEHNR and CDR2 FQNEAQ (reference sequence). The CDR3 contains 14 residues. The trim removed 3 bases at V and 5 bases at J, leaving 4 bases unmatched. CDR3 nucleotide sequence: TGTGCCAGCAGCTTTACCGGGACAGGGGACGAGCAGTACTTC. Translated, it gives CASSFTGTGDEQYF.

The chain recombines TRBV7-2 with TRBJ2-2; 12 bases agree with TRBD2. Germline V gene lookup returns CDR1 SGHTA and CDR2 FQGNSA. Trimming at V came to 1 base and at J to 2 bases, leaving 5 bases not matched to a gene. The CDR3 runs to 18 residues. CDR3 sequence (DNA): TGTGCCAGCAGCTTAGTCCCTAGCGGGAGGGCCAACACCGGGGAGCTGTTTTTT. As protein: CASSLVPSGRANTGELFF.

The rearrangement uses TRBV9 and TRBJ2-1; D may be TRBD2 (5 bases). Per germline, CDR1 SGDLS and CDR2 YYNGEE. CDR3 length: 11 residues. Between the trimmed V and J ends, which lost 3 bases and 10 bases, there was a span of 8 bases. CDR3 nucleotide sequence: TGTGCCAGCAGCGCTCCGGGGGAGCAGTTCTTC. This codes for CASSAPGEQFF.

This sequence joins TRBV18 and TRBJ1-2; 7 bases agree with TRBD1. V lost 4 bases to trimming and J lost 4 bases; unmatched junction nucleotides: 3. Germline assignment: CDR1 KGHSH and CDR2 LQKENI. The CDR3 sequence is 13 residues long. DNA for the CDR3: TGTGCCAGCTCACAGGGGGCTAGCTATGGCTACACCTTC. The encoded protein is CASSQGASYGYTF.

This rearrangement joins TRBV7-9 to TRBJ1-3; D might be TRBD1 (6 bases). CDR1 and CDR2 from the germline V gene are SEHNR and FQNEAQ (reference sequence). V shed 5 bases and J shed 2 bases, with 10 bases lying between them. The CDR3 runs to 14 residues. This chain's CDR3 is CASSPGEPGNTIYF. The CDR3, as DNA: TGTGCCAGCAGCCCAGGGGAGCCTGGAAACACCATATATTTT.

CDR3 DNA sequence: TGTGCCAGCAGCTTAGCGATGGGCTACAATGAGCAGTTCTTC. Encoded protein: CASSLAMGYNEQFF. V is TRBV7-6 and J is TRBJ2-1; D is undetermined. The CDR3 is 14 amino acids. Trimming took 0 bases from V and 3 from J, leaving 6 bases between them. The germline V gene has CDR1 SGHVS and CDR2 FNYEAQ.

The rearrangement joins TRBV29-1 to TRBJ2-3; TRBD1 aligns across 9 bases. This CDR3 comprises 13 residues. In germline, CDR1 is SQVTM, CDR2 ANQGSEA. J lost 3 bases, V lost 7 bases, and 5 bases had no gene match. In DNA form, the CDR3 reads TGCAGCGGACAACAGGGGGCTACAGATACGCAGTATTTT. Encoded protein: CSGQQGATDTQYF.

The chain recombines TRBV10-2 with TRBJ2-1; D is perhaps TRBD2 (6 bases). Trimming pared 4 bases from V and 3 bases from J, leaving 10 bases between. CDR3 size: 14 residues. CDR1 WSHSY and CDR2 SAAADI come from the germline V gene. The CDR3 protein is CASSGGDLYNEQFF. DNA for the CDR3: TGCGCCAGCAGTGGGGGGGATCTCTACAATGAGCAGTTCTTC.

This chain connects TRBV27 to TRBJ1-6; TRBD1 agrees at 7 bases. V shed 0 bases and J 7 bases; nucleotides not matched to a gene: 6. The CDR3 is 16 residues long. The germline CDR1 and CDR2 sequences are MNHEY and SMNVEV (reference sequence). CDR3 DNA sequence: TGTGCCAGCAGTTTATCCCGACAGGGTCTCAATTCACCCCTCCACTTT. Its translation: CASSLSRQGLNSPLHF.

The gene calls are TRBV6-5 and TRBJ1-5; D possibly corresponds to TRBD1 (5 bases). The CDR3 is 15 residues long. The V end lost 6 bases, the J end lost 3 bases, and 15 bases lay between the germline ends. Looked up from germline, CDR1 is MNHEY and CDR2 is SVGAGI. In nucleotides, the CDR3 is TGTGCCAGCAGACGTGACAGTCTTGACAATCAGCCCCAGCATTTT. Its protein is CASRRDSLDNQPQHF.

This rearrangement joins TRBV7-9 to TRBJ1-6; the match to TRBD1 covers 10 bases. The V gene end was trimmed by 0 bases and the J gene end by 5 bases; junction bases not matched to a gene: 1. In germline, CDR1 is SEHNR, CDR2 FQNEAQ (reference sequence). The CDR3 is 16 amino acids. Here the CDR3 reads CASSLAGTGDNSPLHF. The CDR3 DNA sequence: TGTGCCAGCAGCTTAGCGGGGACAGGGGATAATTCACCCCTCCACTTT.

The chain recombines TRBV5-1 with TRBJ2-1, with 12 nucleotides matching TRBD2. V gave up 4 bases and J gave up 6 bases; unmatched junction bases: 5. CDR3 length: 15 residues. Germline V gives CDR1 SGHRS, CDR2 YFSETQ. CDR3 nucleotide sequence: TGCGCCAGCAGCCAGACTAGCGGGGGCTTCAATGAGCAGTTCTTC. Protein product: CASSQTSGGFNEQFF.

The chain carries TRBV10-2 and TRBJ1-2; maybe TRBD1 (5 bases). Looked up from germline, CDR1 is WSHSY and CDR2 is SAAADI. V dropped 6 bases and J dropped 0 bases, with 14 bases sitting between them. CDR3 length: 15 amino acids. The CDR3 DNA follows: TGCGCCAGCAGGATGGGGCAGGATGCTAACTATGGCTACACCTTC. Translating gives CASRMGQDANYGYTF.

The chain uses TRBV28 and TRBJ1-3, with D possibly matching TRBD1 (6 bases). V gave up 2 bases and J gave up 0 bases, with 14 bases separating them. CDR3 length: 17 amino acids. Germline loops: CDR1 MDHEN, CDR2 SYDVKM. The CDR3 bases are TGTGCCAGCAGTTTACCCCCGGGACAAGTCTCTGGAAACACCATATATTTT. Translated, it gives CASSLPPGQVSGNTIYF.

CDR3 sequence (DNA): TGTGCCAGCAGTGAAAGGTGGGCCCAGCATTTT. As protein: CASSERWAQHF. The genes are TRBV6-1 and TRBJ1-5; no reliable D call. Germline CDR1 MNHNS, CDR2 SASEGT. V lost 2 bases and J 11 bases, leaving 7 bases between the germline ends. The CDR3 is 11 amino acids.

J is TRBJ2-1 and V is TRBV7-9; TRBD1 aligns across 11 bases. V was pared by 5 bases and J by 8 bases, with 5 bases of the junction left unmatched. CDR1 is SEHNR and CDR2 is FQNEAQ in the germline V gene (reference sequence). The length of the CDR3 is 14 residues. The CDR3 reads CASSTDRGPDEQFF. CDR3 nucleotides: TGTGCCAGCAGCACGGACAGGGGGCCTGATGAGCAGTTCTTC.

Remarks on this clone: The same CDR3 can be traced to other DNA sequences in this sample. This chain uses TRBV5-1 with TRBJ2-7, with TRBD1 as a possible D gene (5 bases). Germline V CDR1 and CDR2: SGHRS, YFSETQ. The length of the CDR3 is 15 residues. The germline V and J ends were trimmed by 0 bases and 0 bases, with 10 bases remaining between them. As DNA, the CDR3 is TGCGCCAGCAGCTTGGCGGCAGGGCTCTCCTACGAGCAGTACTTC. Amino acid sequence: CASSLAAGLSYEQYF.

This rearrangement joins TRBV5-1 to TRBJ2-7, with 9 nucleotides matching TRBD1. Trimming removed 6 bases from V and 5 bases from J; junction bases left unmatched: 12. Germline CDR1 and CDR2: SGHRS and YFSETQ. CDR3 size: 15 residues. The CDR3 region has the DNA TGCGCCAGCAAGTCCATATCGGGACAGGGCCACGAGCAGTACTTC. It encodes CASKSISGQGHEQYF. Variable domain in full (rest from reference TRBV5-1 and TRBJ2-7): KAGVTQTPRYLIKTRGQQVTLSCSPISGHRSVSWYQQTPGQGLQFLFEYFSETQRNKGNFPGRFSGRQFSNSRSEMNVSTLELGDSALYLCASKSISGQGHEQYFGPGTRLTVT.

This clone has more than one count but fewer than ten. The DNA of the CDR3 is TGTGCCAGCAGGACAGGGCTGGAAGCCAAAAACATTCAGTACTTC. Translation: CASRTGLEAKNIQYF. This chain links TRBV19 with TRBJ2-4; 8 nucleotides align to TRBD1. V shed 9 bases, J shed 0 bases, and the junction held 7 bases outside the gene matches. Per the germline V gene, CDR1 is LNHDA and CDR2 is SQIVND (reference sequence). There are 15 residues in the CDR3.

The J gene is TRBJ2-7, the V gene TRBV5-4; perhaps TRBD2 as D (5 bases). There are 15 residues in the CDR3. The V end lost 0 bases, the J end lost 1 base, and 11 bases lay between the germline ends. The germline V gene has CDR1 SGHNT and CDR2 YYREEE (reference sequence). CDR3 amino acids: CASSLAGIMSYEQYF. DNA for the CDR3: TGTGCCAGCAGCTTGGCCGGGATAATGTCCTACGAGCAGTACTTC.

This clone was detected once. The chain carries TRBV30 and TRBJ1-6; D remains ambiguous. The CDR3 sequence is 15 residues long. Germline V lookup: CDR1 GTSNPN, CDR2 SVGIG (reference sequence). V lost 6 bases to trimming and J lost 2 bases, with 14 bases between them. CDR3 sequence: CACSAGGTYNSPLHF. As DNA, the CDR3 is TGTGCCTGCTCGGCAGGTGGGACCTATAATTCACCCCTCCACTTT. Variable domain in full (rest from reference TRBV30 and TRBJ1-6): SQTIHQWPATLVQPVGSPLSLECTVEGTSNPNLYWYRQAAGRGLQLLFYSVGIGQISSEVPQNLSASRPQDRQFILSSKKLLLSDSGFYLCACSAGGTYNSPLHFGNGTRLTVT.

The chain recombines TRBV18 with TRBJ2-7; D could derive from TRBD1 or TRBD2 (5 bases each). The V end was cut by 3 bases, the J end by 7 bases, with 19 bases between. In germline, CDR1 is KGHSH, CDR2 LQKENI. This CDR3 is built from 15 residues. The CDR3 DNA sequence: TGTGCCAGCTCACCTCCCGGGACGGCGCGAAGGGAGCAGTACTTC. This gives the protein CASSPPGTARREQYF. Using reference TRBV18 and TRBJ2-7 for the parts outside the CDR3, the full variable domain is NAGVMQNPRHLVRRRGQEARLRCSPMKGHSHVYWYRQLPEEGLKFMVYLQKENIIDESGMPKERFSAEFPKEGPSILRIQQVVRGDSAAYFCASSPPGTARREQYFGPGTRLTVT.